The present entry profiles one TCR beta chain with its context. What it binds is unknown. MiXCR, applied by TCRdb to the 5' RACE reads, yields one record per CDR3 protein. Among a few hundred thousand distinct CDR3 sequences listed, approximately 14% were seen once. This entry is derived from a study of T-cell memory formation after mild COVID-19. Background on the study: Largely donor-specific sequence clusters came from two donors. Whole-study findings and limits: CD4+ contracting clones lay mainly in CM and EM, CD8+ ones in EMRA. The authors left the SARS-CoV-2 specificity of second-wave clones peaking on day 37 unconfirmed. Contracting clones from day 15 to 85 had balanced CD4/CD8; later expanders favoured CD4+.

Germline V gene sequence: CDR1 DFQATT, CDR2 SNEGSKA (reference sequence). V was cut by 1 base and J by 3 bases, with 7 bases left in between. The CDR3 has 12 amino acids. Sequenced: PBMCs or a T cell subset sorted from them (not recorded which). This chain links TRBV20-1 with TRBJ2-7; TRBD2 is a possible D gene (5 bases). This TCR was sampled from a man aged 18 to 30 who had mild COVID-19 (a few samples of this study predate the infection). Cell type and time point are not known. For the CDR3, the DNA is TGCAGTGCTAGAGTCGGGGTCTACGAGCAGTACTTC. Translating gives CSARVGVYEQYF.